The clone carrying this T cell receptor beta chain occurred a few times. Its antigen is undetermined. The V and J ends lost 4 bases and 2 bases respectively, with 12 bases between them. Germline assignment: CDR1 MGHDK and CDR2 SYGVNS. This CDR3 is built from 14 residues. This sample was taken from a study of molecular identifiers for immune sequencing clone quantification. Study outcomes and limitations: Clones above 20 RNA copies contained over 97% of effector molecules but under 1% of naive ones.

Using a CD8+CD4-CCR7+CD45RA+ phenotype, naive CD8 T cells were sorted. Methods described previously, with TCR primers listed, were used for bulk TCR libraries. Each CDR3 protein gets one entry after TCRdb re-called the PCR reads with MiXCR. The data hold approximately 550,000 distinct CDR3 sequences, with roughly a fifth observed a single time. This chain uses TRBV25-1 with TRBJ2-7; D assignment may be TRBD1 or TRBD2 (5 bases each). The clonotype originates from a human donor in good health. Some libraries in this study had Jurkat cell RNA spiked in. Sequenced input: naive CD8+ T cells from blood, with Jurkat cell RNA spiked in. Noted subset: FACS-sorted CD8+CD4-CCR7+CD45RA+ naive T cells. The CDR3 sequence is CASSVLEGPYEQYF. CDR3 sequence (DNA): TGTGCCAGCAGTGTGCTTGAGGGACCCTACGAGCAGTACTTC.